Below, 16 T cell receptor beta chains from the same sample are listed, as sequenced in a study of radiation and T cells in renal cell carcinoma. Method: immunoSEQ multiplex PCR; TCRdb's copy keeps in-frame clones and lacks some. The sample comprises 90,000 to 100,000 clones, approximately 86% of which are singletons, and almost 8% rests with the top ten. Sample time point: baseline pretreatment blood. Stated treatment: 15 Gy SBRT to primary tumor, nephrectomy 4 weeks later. The sample in question was blood, obtained from a patient whose treatment included radiotherapy and nephrectomy. Receptors originate from a man over 45 with renal cell carcinoma.

This chain joins TRBV2 and TRBJ2-1, with a tentative D call TRBD2 (6 bases). Trimming took 3 bases from V and 6 from J, leaving 15 bases between them. This CDR3 has 15 amino acids. Germline-derived CDR1 and CDR2 are SNHLY and FYNNEI. The CDR3 sequence: CASSDLGLGGNEQFF. The CDR3 DNA follows: TGTGCCAGCAGTGATTTGGGTCTGGGGGGCAATGAGCAGTTCTTC.

The chain combines TRBV30 with TRBJ2-7, with 9 positions matching TRBD2. Germline CDR1 reads GTSNPN; CDR2 reads SVGIG (reference sequence). This CDR3 is built from 17 residues. V was clipped by 1 base and J by 2 bases; unmatched bases: 12. CDR3: CAWSAPPRLAVTYEQYF. CDR3 DNA: TGTGCCTGGAGTGCGCCCCCAAGACTAGCGGTAACCTACGAGCAGTACTTC. The full variable domain, its missing parts supplied by reference TRBV30 and TRBJ2-7, is SQTIHQWPATLVQPVGSPLSLECTVEGTSNPNLYWYRQAAGRGLQLLFYSVGIGQISSEVPQNLSASRPQDRQFILSSKKLLLSDSGFYLCAWSAPPRLAVTYEQYFGPGTRLTVT.

This clone turned up a few times. The genes are TRBV29-1 and TRBJ1-1; unclear D gene. Trimming took 5 bases from V and 11 from J, leaving 18 bases between them. Germline V CDR1 and CDR2: SQVTM, ANQGSEA. CDR3 length: 12 residues. The CDR3 reads CSVNPMQLVAFF. In DNA form, the CDR3 reads TGCAGCGTTAATCCTATGCAACTGGTGGCTTTCTTT.

V usage is TRBV7-9 and J usage is TRBJ1-2, with D perhaps matching TRBD1 (5 bases). CDR3 length: 13 residues. Trimming took 0 bases from V and 8 from J, leaving 10 bases between them. Germline CDR1 SEHNR, CDR2 FQNEAQ (reference sequence). CDR3 sequence reads: CASSLAQGRGYTF. For the CDR3, the DNA is TGTGCCAGCAGCTTAGCTCAGGGCCGGGGCTACACCTTC. The entire variable domain, with the rest obtained from reference TRBV7-9 and TRBJ1-2, is as follows: DTGVSQNPRHKITKRGQNVTFRCDPISEHNRLYWYRQTLGQGPEFLTYFQNEAQLEKSRLLSDRFSAERPKGSFSTLEIQRTEQGDSAMYLCASSLAQGRGYTFGSGTRLTVV.

With regard to this clone: A far larger clone is one nucleotide away, so this likely arose from a read error. Other DNA sequences in the sample encode the same CDR3. The V gene is TRBV6-6, the J gene TRBJ1-3, with D unclear. Trimming stripped 9 bases from V and 7 bases from J, with 19 bases between. This CDR3 region has 14 residues. Germline V gene lookup returns CDR1 MNHNY and CDR2 SVGAGI (reference sequence). CDR3 coding DNA: TGTGCCAGTAGTCTTATTGGTTTAGGGAACACCATATATTTT. It translates to CASSLIGLGNTIYF.

This chain joins TRBV7-9 and TRBJ2-7; 8 bases fit TRBD1. The germline V gene encodes CDR1 SEHNR and CDR2 FQNEAQ (reference sequence). Trimming cost V 4 bases and J 5 bases; bases outside gene matches: 1. This CDR3 comprises 12 residues. For the CDR3, the DNA is TGTGCCAGCAGCTCGACAGGGGACGAGCAGTACTTC. Protein sequence: CASSSTGDEQYF.

The genes are TRBV5-1 and TRBJ2-4, with TRBD1 identical over 11 bases. J was trimmed by 6 bases and V by 3 bases; bases with no gene match: 8. Germline V gene data show CDR1 as SGHRS and CDR2 as YFSETQ. The CDR3 length is 16 residues. The CDR3 DNA reads as TGCGCCAGCAGCTCGTATGGGACAGGGGGGACAAACATTCAGTACTTC. As protein: CASSSYGTGGTNIQYF. The complete variable domain, with remaining parts taken from reference TRBV5-1 and TRBJ2-4, reads KAGVTQTPRYLIKTRGQQVTLSCSPISGHRSVSWYQQTPGQGLQFLFEYFSETQRNKGNFPGRFSGRQFSNSRSEMNVSTLELGDSALYLCASSSYGTGGTNIQYFGAGTRLSVL.

This rearrangement joins TRBV7-9 to TRBJ2-3, with D possibly TRBD2 on 6 matching bases. The CDR3 is made up of 15 amino acids. The V gene lost 5 bases and the J gene lost 5 bases, with 17 bases spanning the gap. Looked up from germline, CDR1 is SEHNR and CDR2 is FQNEAQ (reference sequence). The CDR3 nucleotides read TGTGCCAGCAGCGCCAGGAGGGGAGAGATAGATACGCAGTATTTT. This gives the protein CASSARRGEIDTQYF.

This chain uses TRBV5-1 with TRBJ2-2; unclear D gene. Per germline, CDR1 SGHRS and CDR2 YFSETQ. This CDR3 has 15 amino acids. The V and J ends lost 2 bases and 0 bases respectively, with 8 bases between them. CDR3 DNA: TGCGCCAGCAGCTTCCAGGTGCCGAACACCGGGGAGCTGTTTTTT. Its translation is CASSFQVPNTGELFF.

The chain links TRBV20-1 to TRBJ2-5; D is uncertain. CDR1 and CDR2 from the germline V gene are DFQATT and SNEGSKA (reference sequence). Trimming removed 6 bases from V and 2 bases from J, with 7 bases in between. The CDR3 sequence is 11 residues long. This CDR3 is CSALKQETQYF. The DNA of the CDR3 is TGCAGTGCGCTTAAACAAGAGACCCAGTACTTC.

The gene calls are TRBV28 and TRBJ2-7; D remains ambiguous. CDR1 and CDR2 from the germline V gene are MDHEN and SYDVKM. CDR3 size: 11 residues. Trimming shortened V by 8 bases and J by 2 bases, and 7 bases separated the two germline ends. CDR3 in amino acids: CASARAYEQYF. The CDR3 coding sequence is TGTGCCAGCGCTAGGGCCTACGAGCAGTACTTC.

The chain couples TRBV9 to TRBJ2-1; 12 bases line up with TRBD2. There are 16 residues in the CDR3. Germline V gene sequence: CDR1 SGDLS, CDR2 YYNGEE. The junction had 4 bases not matched to a gene; V was cut back by 2 bases and J by 4 bases. Here the CDR3 reads CASSVTSGGRYNEQFF. The DNA of the CDR3 is TGTGCCAGCAGCGTTACTAGCGGGGGGAGGTACAATGAGCAGTTCTTC.

The V call is TRBV5-4, the J call TRBJ2-1; unclear D gene. CDR1 is SGHNT, CDR2 YYREEE, per germline (reference sequence). V lost 3 bases and J lost 6, with 4 bases in between. The CDR3 loop spans 11 amino acids. CDR3 protein: CASSSLNEQFF. DNA of the CDR3: TGTGCCAGCAGCTCTCTCAATGAGCAGTTCTTC.

On this clone itself: At the DNA level, this CDR3 is encoded by other sequences in the same sample as well. V and J are TRBV7-6 and TRBJ1-4; TRBD1 matches at 9 bases. Trimming removed 5 bases from V and 7 bases from J; junction bases left unmatched: 5. This CDR3 has 14 amino acids. Per the germline V gene, CDR1 is SGHVS and CDR2 is FNYEAQ. In DNA, the CDR3 is TGTGCCAGCAGCCCGGGACAGGGTGGTGAAAAACTGTTTTTT. The encoded protein is CASSPGQGGEKLFF.

The chain joins TRBV19 to TRBJ1-6; 7 nucleotides align to TRBD1. This CDR3 spans 15 amino acids. The ends lost 3 bases at V and 5 bases at J; junction bases unmatched: 4. The germline gives CDR1 LNHDA, CDR2 SQIVND (reference sequence). CDR3 amino acids: CASSIDRADNSPLHF. Written as DNA, the CDR3 is TGTGCCAGTAGTATCGACAGGGCCGATAATTCACCCCTCCACTTT.

The rearrangement links TRBV2 to TRBJ2-3; D gene unclear. Trimming cost V 3 bases and J 6 bases, with 13 bases left between them. Germline-derived CDR1 and CDR2 are SNHLY and FYNNEI. The CDR3 spans 14 residues. The CDR3 spells CASSDRTPLDTQYF. The CDR3 region has the DNA TGTGCCAGCAGTGACCGGACCCCTCTGGATACGCAGTATTTT.